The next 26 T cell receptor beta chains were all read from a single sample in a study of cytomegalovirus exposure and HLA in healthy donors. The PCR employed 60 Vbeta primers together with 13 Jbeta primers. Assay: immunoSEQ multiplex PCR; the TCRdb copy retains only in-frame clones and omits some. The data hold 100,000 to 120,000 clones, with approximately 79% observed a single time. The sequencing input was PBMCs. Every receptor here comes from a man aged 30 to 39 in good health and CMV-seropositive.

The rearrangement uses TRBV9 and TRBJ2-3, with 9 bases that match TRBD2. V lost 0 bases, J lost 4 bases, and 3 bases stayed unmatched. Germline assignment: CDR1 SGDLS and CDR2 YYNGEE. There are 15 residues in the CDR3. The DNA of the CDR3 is TGTGCCAGCAGCGTAGAAGGACTAGCGTCAGATACGCAGTATTTT. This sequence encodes CASSVEGLASDTQYF. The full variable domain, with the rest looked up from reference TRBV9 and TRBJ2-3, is DSGVTQTPKHLITATGQRVTLRCSPRSGDLSVYWYQQSLDQGLQFLIQYYNGEERAKGNILERFSAQQFPDLHSELNLSSLELGDSALYFCASSVEGLASDTQYFGPGTRLTVL.

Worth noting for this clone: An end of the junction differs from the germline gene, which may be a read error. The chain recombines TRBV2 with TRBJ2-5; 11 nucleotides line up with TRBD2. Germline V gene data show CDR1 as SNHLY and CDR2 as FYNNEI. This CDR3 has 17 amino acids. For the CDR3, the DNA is TGTGCCAGCAGTGAAAGGAGGGTAGCGGGGGGGAAAGAGGCCCAGTACTTC. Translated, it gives CASSERRVAGGKEAQYF.

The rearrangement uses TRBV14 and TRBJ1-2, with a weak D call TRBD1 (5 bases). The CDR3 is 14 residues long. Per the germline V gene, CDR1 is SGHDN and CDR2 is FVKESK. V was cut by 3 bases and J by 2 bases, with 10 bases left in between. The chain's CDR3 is CASSHLDSNYGYTF. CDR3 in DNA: TGTGCCAGCAGCCACCTCGACAGCAACTATGGCTACACCTTC.

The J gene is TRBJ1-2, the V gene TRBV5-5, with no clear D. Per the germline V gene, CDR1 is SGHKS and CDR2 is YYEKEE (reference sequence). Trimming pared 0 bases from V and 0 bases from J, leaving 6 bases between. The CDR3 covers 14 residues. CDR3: CASSLGQANYGYTF. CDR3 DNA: TGTGCCAGCAGCTTGGGGCAGGCTAACTATGGCTACACCTTC.

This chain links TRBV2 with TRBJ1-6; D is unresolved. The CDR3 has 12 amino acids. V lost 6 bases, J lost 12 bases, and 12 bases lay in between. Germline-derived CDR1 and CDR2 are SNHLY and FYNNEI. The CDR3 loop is CASRPSGEPLHF. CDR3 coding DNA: TGTGCCAGCAGACCCTCCGGGGAACCCCTCCACTTT.

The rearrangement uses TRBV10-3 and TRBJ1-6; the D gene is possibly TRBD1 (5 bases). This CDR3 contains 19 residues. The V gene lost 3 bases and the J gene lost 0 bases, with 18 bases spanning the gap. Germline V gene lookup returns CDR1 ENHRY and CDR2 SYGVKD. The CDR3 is CAISEVTAVRSSYNSPLHF. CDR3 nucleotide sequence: TGTGCCATCAGTGAAGTGACAGCAGTAAGGAGCTCCTATAATTCACCCCTCCACTTT.

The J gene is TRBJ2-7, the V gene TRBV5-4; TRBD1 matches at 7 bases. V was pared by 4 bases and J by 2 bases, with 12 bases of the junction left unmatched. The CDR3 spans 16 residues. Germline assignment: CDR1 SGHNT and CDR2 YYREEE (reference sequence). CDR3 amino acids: CASSPTTGTGAYEQYF. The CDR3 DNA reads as TGTGCCAGCAGCCCTACGACAGGGACGGGTGCCTACGAGCAGTACTTC. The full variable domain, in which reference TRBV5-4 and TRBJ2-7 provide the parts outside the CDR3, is ETGVTQSPTHLIKTRGQQVTLRCSSQSGHNTVSWYQQALGQGPQFIFQYYREEENGRGNFPPRFSGLQFPNYSSELNVNALELDDSALYLCASSPTTGTGAYEQYFGPGTRLTVT.

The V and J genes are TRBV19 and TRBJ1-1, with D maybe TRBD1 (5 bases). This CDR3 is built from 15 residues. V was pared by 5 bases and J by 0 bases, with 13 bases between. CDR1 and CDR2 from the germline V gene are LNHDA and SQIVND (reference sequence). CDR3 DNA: TGTGCCAGTAGTCCCCGTGCGGGGCTGAACACTGAAGCTTTCTTT. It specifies CASSPRAGLNTEAFF.

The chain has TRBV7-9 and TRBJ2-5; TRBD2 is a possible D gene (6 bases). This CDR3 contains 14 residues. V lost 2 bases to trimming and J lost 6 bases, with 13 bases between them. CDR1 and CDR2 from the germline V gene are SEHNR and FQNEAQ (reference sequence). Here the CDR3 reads CASSLPGLRKTQYF. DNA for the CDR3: TGTGCCAGCAGCTTACCGGGACTTAGAAAGACCCAGTACTTC. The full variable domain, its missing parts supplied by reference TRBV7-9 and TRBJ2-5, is DTGVSQNPRHKITKRGQNVTFRCDPISEHNRLYWYRQTLGQGPEFLTYFQNEAQLEKSRLLSDRFSAERPKGSFSTLEIQRTEQGDSAMYLCASSLPGLRKTQYFGPGTRLLVL.

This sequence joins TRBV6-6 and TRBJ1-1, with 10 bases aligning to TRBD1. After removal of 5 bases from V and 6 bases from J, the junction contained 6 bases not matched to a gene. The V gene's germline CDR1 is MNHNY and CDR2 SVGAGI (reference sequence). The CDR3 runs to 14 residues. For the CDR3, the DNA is TGTGCCAGCAGTATTTGGGGGACAGGGGCTGAAGCTTTCTTT. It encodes CASSIWGTGAEAFF.

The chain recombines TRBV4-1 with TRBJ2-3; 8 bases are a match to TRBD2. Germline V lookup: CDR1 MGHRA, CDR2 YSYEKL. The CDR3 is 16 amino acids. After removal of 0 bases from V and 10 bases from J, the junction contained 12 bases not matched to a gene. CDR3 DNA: TGCGCCAGCAGCCAAGAACCCGGGGGGGCCCTCTCTCCGCAGTATTTT. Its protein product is CASSQEPGGALSPQYF.

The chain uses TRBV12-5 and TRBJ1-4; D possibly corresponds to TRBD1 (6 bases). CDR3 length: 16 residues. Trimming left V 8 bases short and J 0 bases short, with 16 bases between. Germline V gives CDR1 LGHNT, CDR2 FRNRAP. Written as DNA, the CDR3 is TGTGCTAGTTCTTTTGCAGGGGAAGCAACTAATGAAAAACTGTTTTTT. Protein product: CASSFAGEATNEKLFF.

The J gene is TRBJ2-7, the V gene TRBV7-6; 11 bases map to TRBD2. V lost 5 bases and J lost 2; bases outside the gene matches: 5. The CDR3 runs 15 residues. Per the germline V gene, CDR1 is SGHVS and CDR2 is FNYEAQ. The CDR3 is CASSPLAGGAYEQYF. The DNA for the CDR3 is TGTGCCAGCAGCCCCCTAGCGGGGGGTGCCTACGAGCAGTACTTC.

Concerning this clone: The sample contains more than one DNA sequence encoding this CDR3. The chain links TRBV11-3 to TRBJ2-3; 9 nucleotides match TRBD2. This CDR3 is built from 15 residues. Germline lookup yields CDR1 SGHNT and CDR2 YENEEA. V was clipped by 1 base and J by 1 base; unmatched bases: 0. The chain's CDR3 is CASSLGGGGTDTQYF. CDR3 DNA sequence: TGTGCCAGCAGCTTAGGCGGGGGGGGCACAGATACGCAGTATTTT.

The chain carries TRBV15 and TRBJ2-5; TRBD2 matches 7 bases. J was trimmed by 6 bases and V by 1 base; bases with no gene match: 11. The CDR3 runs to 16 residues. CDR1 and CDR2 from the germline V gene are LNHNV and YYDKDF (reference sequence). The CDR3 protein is CATSRGGTGGTKTQYF. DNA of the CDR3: TGTGCCACCAGCAGAGGTGGAACCGGGGGGACGAAGACCCAGTACTTC.

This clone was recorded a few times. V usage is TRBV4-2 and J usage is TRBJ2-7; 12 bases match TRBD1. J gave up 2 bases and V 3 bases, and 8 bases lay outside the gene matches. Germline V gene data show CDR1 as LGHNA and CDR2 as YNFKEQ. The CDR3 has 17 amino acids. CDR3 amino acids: CASSQPPGQGAPYEQYF. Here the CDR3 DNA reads TGTGCCAGCAGCCAGCCTCCGGGACAGGGGGCTCCCTACGAGCAGTACTTC.

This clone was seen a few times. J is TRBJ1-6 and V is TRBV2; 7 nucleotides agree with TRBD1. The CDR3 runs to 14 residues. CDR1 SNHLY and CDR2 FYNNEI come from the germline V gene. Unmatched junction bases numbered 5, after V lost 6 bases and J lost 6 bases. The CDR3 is CASSVRGFNSPLHF. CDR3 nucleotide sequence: TGTGCCAGCAGCGTCAGGGGGTTTAATTCACCCCTCCACTTT.

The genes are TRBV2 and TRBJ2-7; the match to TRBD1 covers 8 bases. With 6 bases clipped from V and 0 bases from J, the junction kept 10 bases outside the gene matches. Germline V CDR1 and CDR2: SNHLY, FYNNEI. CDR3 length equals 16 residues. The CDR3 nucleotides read TGTGCCAGCAGACTCGGACAGGGCCTGAGCTCCTACGAGCAGTACTTC. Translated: CASRLGQGLSSYEQYF.

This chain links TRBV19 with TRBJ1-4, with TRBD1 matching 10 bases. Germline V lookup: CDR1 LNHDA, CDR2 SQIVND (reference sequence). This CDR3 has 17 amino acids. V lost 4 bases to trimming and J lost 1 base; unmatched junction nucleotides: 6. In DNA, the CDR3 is TGTGCCAGTAGTAAGGGACAGGGGAAAGGAACTAATGAAAAACTGTTTTTT. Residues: CASSKGQGKGTNEKLFF.

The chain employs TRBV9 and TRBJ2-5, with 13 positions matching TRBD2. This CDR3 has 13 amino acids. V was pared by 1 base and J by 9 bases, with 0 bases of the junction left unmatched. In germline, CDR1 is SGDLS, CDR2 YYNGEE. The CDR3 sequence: CASSVTSGGAQYF. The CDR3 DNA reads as TGTGCCAGCAGCGTAACTAGCGGGGGGGCCCAGTACTTC.

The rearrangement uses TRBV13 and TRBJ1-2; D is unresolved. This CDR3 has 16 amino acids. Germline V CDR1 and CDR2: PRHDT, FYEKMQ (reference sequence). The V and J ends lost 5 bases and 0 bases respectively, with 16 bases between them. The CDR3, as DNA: TGTGCCAGCAGCCCGGATTCAAACCTAGCTAACTATGGCTACACCTTC. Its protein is CASSPDSNLANYGYTF.

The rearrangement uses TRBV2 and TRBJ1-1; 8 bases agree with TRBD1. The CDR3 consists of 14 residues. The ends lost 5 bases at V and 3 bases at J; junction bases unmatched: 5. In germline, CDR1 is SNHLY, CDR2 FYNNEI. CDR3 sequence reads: CASSPQGAHTEAFF. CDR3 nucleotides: TGTGCCAGCAGTCCTCAGGGGGCGCACACTGAAGCTTTCTTT.

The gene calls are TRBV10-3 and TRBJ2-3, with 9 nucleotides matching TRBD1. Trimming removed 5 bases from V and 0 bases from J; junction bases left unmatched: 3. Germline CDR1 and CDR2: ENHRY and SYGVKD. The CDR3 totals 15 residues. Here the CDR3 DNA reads TGTGCCATCAGTAGACAGGGGGGTAGCACAGATACGCAGTATTTT. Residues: CAISRQGGSTDTQYF.

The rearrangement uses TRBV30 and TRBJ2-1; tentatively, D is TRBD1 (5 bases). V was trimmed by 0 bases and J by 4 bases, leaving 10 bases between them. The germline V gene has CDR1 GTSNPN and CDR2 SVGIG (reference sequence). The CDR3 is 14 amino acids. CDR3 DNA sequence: TGTGCCTGGAGTGTTTGGCAGGGATACAATGAGCAGTTCTTC. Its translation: CAWSVWQGYNEQFF. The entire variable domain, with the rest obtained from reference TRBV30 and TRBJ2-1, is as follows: SQTIHQWPATLVQPVGSPLSLECTVEGTSNPNLYWYRQAAGRGLQLLFYSVGIGQISSEVPQNLSASRPQDRQFILSSKKLLLSDSGFYLCAWSVWQGYNEQFFGPGTRLTVL.

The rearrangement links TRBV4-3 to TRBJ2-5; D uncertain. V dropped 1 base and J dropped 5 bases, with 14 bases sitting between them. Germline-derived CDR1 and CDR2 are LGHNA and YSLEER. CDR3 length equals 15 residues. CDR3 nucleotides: TGCGCCAGCAGCCAAGGTCTGTTACTTTCGGAGACCCAGTACTTC. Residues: CASSQGLLLSETQYF.

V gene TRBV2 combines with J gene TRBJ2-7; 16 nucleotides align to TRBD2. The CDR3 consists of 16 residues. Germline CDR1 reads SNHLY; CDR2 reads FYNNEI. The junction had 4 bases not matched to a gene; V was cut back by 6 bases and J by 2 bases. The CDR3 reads CASRGTSGGGPYEQYF. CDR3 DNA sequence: TGTGCCAGCAGAGGGACTAGCGGGGGGGGCCCCTACGAGCAGTACTTC. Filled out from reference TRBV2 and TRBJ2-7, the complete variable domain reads EPEVTQTPSHQVTQMGQEVILRCVPISNHLYFYWYRQILGQKVEFLVSFYNNEISEKSEIFDDQFSVERPDGSNFTLKIRSTKLEDSAMYFCASRGTSGGGPYEQYFGPGTRLTVT.